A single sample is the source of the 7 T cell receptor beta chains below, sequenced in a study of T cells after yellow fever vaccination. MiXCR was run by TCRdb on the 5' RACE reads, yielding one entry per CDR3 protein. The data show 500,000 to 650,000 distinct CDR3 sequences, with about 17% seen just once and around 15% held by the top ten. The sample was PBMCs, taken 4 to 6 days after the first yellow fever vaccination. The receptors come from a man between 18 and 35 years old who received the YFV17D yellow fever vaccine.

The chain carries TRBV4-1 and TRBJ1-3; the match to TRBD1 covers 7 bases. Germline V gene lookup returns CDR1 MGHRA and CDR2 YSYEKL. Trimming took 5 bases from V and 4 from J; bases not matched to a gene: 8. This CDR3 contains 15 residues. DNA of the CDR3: TGCGCCAGCAGCTCAACCGGGACAGTAGGAAACACCATATATTTT. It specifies CASSSTGTVGNTIYF.

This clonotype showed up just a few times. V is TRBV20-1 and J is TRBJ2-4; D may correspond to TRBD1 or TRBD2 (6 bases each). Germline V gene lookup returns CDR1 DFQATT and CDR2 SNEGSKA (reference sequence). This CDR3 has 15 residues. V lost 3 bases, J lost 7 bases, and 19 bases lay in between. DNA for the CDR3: TGCAGTGCTAGCCACTCGCTGGGGGGCTCGAACATTCAGTACTTC. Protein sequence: CSASHSLGGSNIQYF.

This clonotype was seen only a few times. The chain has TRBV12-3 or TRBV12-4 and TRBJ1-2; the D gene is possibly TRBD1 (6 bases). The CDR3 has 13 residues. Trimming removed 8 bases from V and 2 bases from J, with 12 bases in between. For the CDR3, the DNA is TGTGCCAGCCGACAGGACTCAAACTATGGCTACACCTTC. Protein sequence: CASRQDSNYGYTF.

The CDR3 sequence: CASSQVIGGELFF. CDR3 bases: TGTGCCAGCAGCCAAGTTATCGGGGGGGAGCTGTTTTTT. J is TRBJ2-2 and V is TRBV3-1; D unclear. CDR1 is LGHDT and CDR2 is YNNKEL in the germline V gene (reference sequence). This CDR3 region has 13 residues. Trimming removed 1 base from V and 8 bases from J, with 8 bases in between.

This chain's CDR3 is CASGSGGAGKNIQYF. CDR3 coding DNA: TGTGCCAGCGGTAGCGGGGGGGCCGGCAAAAACATTCAGTACTTC. This chain connects TRBV3-1 to TRBJ2-4, with 11 bases matching TRBD2. CDR3 length equals 15 residues. V gave up 8 bases and J gave up 3 bases; unmatched junction bases: 6. Per germline, CDR1 LGHDT and CDR2 YNNKEL (reference sequence).

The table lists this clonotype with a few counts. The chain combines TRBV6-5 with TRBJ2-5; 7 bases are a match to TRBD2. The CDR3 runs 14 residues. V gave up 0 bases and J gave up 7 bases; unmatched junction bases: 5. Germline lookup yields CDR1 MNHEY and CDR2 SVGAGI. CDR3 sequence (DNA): TGTGCCAGCAGTTACTCGACGGGGGAGGGGACCCAGTACTTC. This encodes CASSYSTGEGTQYF.

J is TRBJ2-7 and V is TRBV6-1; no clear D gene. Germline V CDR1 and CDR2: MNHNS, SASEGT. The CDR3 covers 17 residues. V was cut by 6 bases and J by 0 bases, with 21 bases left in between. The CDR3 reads CASRAVVRNWSSYEQYV. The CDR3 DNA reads TGTGCCAGCAGGGCCGTGGTTCGGAATTGGAGCTCCTACGAGCAGTACGTC.